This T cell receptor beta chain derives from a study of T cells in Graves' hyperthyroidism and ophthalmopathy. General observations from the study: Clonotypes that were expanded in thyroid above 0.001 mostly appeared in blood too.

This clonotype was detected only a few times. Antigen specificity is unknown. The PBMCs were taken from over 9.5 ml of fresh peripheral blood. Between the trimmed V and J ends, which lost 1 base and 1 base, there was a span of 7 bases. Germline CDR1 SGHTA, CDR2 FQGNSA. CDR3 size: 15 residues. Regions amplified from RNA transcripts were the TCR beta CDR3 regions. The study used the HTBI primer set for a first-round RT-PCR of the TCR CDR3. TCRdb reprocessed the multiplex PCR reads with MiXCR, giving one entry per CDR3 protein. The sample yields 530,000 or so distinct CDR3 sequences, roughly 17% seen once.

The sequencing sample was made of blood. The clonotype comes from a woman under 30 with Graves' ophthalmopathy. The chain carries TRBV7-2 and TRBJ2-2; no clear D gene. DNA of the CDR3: TGTGCCAGCAGCTTAGTCTGGGAGAACACCGGGGAGCTGTTTTTT. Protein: CASSLVWENTGELFF.